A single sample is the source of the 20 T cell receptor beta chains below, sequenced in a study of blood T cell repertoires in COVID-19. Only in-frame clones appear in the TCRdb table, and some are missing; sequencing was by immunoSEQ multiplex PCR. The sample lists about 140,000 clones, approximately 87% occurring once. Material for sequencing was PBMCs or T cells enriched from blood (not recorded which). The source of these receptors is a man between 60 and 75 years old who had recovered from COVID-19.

The CDR3 nucleotides read TGTGCCAGCAGCCCAACCAGGAAAGCTAATTCACCCCTCCACTTT. As protein: CASSPTRKANSPLHF. The gene calls are TRBV9 and TRBJ1-6; no definite D call. The CDR3 covers 15 residues. Germline CDR1 reads SGDLS; CDR2 reads YYNGEE. V shed 4 bases and J shed 6 bases, with 14 bases lying between them.

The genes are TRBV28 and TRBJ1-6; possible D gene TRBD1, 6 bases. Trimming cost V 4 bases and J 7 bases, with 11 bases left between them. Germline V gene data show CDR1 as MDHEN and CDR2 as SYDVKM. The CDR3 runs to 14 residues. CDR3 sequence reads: CASSSIDRNSPLHF. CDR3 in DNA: TGTGCCAGCAGTTCCATTGACAGGAATTCACCCCTCCACTTT.

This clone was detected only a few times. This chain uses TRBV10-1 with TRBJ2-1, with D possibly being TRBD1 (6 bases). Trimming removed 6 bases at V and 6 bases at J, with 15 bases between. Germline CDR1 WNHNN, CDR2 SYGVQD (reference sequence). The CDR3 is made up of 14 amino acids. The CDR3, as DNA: TGCGCCAGCAGCCGGGACACCCTTATCAATGAGCAGTTCTTC. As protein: CASSRDTLINEQFF.

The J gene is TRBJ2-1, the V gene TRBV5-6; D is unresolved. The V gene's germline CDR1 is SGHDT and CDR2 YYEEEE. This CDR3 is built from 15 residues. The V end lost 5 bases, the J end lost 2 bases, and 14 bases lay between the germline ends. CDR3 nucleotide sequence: TGTGCCAGCAGGGAGCTTGGTGCGCCCTACAATGAGCAGTTCTTC. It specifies CASRELGAPYNEQFF.

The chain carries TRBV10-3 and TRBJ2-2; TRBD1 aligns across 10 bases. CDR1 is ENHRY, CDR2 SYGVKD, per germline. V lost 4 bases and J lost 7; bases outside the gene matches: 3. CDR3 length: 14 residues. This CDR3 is CAISGTGGGGELFF. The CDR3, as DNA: TGTGCCATCAGTGGGACAGGGGGAGGCGGGGAGCTGTTTTTT.

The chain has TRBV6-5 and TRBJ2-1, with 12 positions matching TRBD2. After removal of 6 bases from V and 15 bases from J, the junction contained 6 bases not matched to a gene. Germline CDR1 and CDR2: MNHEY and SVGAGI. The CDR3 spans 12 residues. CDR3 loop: CASRSLAGGLFF. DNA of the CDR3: TGTGCCAGCAGGTCACTAGCGGGAGGACTGTTCTTC.

The CDR3 sequence: CASSQDSSYDSFSLEAFF. The CDR3 DNA follows: TGCGCCAGCAGCCAAGATTCATCCTACGACAGTTTCAGCCTTGAAGCTTTCTTT. V and J are TRBV4-1 and TRBJ1-1, with D maybe TRBD1 (5 bases). The CDR3 is 18 residues long. V was shortened by 0 bases and J by 7 bases, with 24 bases between the two germline ends. Germline-derived CDR1 and CDR2 are MGHRA and YSYEKL.

CDR3 loop: CAISPTADRSPNTGELFF. The DNA for the CDR3 is TGTGCCATCAGCCCAACGGCGGACAGGAGCCCGAACACCGGGGAGCTGTTTTTT. The chain uses TRBV10-3 and TRBJ2-2, with 7 bases aligning to TRBD1. This CDR3 has 18 amino acids. Looked up from germline, CDR1 is ENHRY and CDR2 is SYGVKD. V lost 6 bases, J lost 0 bases, and 13 bases stayed unmatched.

CDR3 sequence: CATSRRVGALSNQPQHF. The DNA for the CDR3 is TGTGCCACCTCGAGAAGGGTGGGGGCCCTTAGCAATCAGCCCCAGCATTTT. This chain uses TRBV19 with TRBJ1-5, with a weak D call TRBD1 (6 bases). Germline CDR1 and CDR2: LNHDA and SQIVND (reference sequence). CDR3 size: 17 residues. V was cut by 10 bases and J by 0 bases, with 22 bases left in between.

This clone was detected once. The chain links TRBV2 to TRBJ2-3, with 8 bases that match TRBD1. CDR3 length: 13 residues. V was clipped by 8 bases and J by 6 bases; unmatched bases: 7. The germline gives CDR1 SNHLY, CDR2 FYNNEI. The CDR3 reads CASQDRGPDTQYF. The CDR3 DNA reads TGTGCCAGCCAAGACAGGGGACCCGATACGCAGTATTTT.

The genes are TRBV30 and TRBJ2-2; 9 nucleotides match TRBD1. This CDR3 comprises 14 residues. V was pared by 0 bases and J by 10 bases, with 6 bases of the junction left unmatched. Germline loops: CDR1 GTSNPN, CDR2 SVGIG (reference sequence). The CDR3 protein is CAWSVNRGRVELFF. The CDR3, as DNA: TGTGCCTGGAGTGTTAACAGGGGGCGGGTGGAGCTGTTTTTT.

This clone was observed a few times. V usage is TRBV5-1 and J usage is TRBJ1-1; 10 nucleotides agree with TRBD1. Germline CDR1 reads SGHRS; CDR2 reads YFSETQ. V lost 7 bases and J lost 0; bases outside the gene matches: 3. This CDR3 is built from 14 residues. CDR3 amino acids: CASSGQGLNTEAFF. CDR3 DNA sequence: TGCGCCAGCTCGGGACAGGGGTTGAACACTGAAGCTTTCTTT.

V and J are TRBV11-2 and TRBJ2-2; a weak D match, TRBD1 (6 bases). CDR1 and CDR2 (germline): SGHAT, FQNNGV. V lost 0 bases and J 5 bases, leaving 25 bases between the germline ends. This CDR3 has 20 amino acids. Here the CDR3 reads CASSLEVGGWGHRSTGELFF. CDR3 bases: TGTGCCAGCAGCTTAGAAGTAGGAGGATGGGGACATAGGAGTACCGGGGAGCTGTTTTTT.

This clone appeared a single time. CDR3 loop: CASSAESNQPQHF. The CDR3 nucleotides read TGCGCCAGCAGTGCGGAGAGTAATCAGCCCCAGCATTTT. This chain uses TRBV10-2 with TRBJ1-5; D unresolved. Germline V gene sequence: CDR1 WSHSY, CDR2 SAAADI. Between the trimmed V and J ends, which lost 4 bases and 4 bases, there was a span of 8 bases. The CDR3 loop spans 13 amino acids.

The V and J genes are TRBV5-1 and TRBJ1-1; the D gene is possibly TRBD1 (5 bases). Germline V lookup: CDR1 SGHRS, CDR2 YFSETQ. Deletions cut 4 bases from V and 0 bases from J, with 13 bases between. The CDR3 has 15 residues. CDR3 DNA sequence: TGCGCCAGCAGCCCCCTAAAGGGGATGAACACTGAAGCTTTCTTT. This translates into CASSPLKGMNTEAFF.

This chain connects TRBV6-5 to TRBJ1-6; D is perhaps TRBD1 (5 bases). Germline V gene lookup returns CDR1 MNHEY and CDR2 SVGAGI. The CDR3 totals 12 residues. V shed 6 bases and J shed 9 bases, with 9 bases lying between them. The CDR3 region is CASRPGRSPLHF. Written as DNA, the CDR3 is TGTGCCAGCAGACCAGGGCGTTCACCCCTCCACTTT.

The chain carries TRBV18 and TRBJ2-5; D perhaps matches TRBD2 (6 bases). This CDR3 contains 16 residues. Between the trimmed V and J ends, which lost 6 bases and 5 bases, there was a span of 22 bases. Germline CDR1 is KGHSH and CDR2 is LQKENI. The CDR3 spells CASSVKAGTPEETQYF. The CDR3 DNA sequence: TGTGCCAGCTCGGTTAAGGCAGGGACTCCCGAGGAGACCCAGTACTTC.

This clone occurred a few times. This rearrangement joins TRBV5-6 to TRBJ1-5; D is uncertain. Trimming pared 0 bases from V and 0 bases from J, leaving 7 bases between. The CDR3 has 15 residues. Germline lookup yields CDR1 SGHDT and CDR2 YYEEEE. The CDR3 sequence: CASSLGSYSNQPQHF. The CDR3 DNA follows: TGTGCCAGCAGCTTGGGCAGTTATAGCAATCAGCCCCAGCATTTT. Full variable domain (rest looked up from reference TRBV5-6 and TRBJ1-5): DAGVTQSPTHLIKTRGQQVTLRCSPKSGHDTVSWYQQALGQGPQFIFQYYEEEERQRGNFPDRFSGHQFPNYSSELNVNALLLGDSALYLCASSLGSYSNQPQHFGDGTRLSIL.

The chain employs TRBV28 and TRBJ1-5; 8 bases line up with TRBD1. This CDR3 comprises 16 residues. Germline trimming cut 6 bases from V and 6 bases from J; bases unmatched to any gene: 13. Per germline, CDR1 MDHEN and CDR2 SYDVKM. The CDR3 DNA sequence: TGTGCCAGCAGCTCATCCCTCAGGGGGCTCGGTCAGCCCCAGCATTTT. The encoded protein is CASSSSLRGLGQPQHF.

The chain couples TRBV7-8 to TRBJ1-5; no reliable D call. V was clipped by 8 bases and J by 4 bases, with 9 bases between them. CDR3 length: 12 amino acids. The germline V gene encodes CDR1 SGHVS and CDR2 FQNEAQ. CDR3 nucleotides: TGTGCCAGCGCGGTAGGAAATCAGCCCCAGCATTTT. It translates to CASAVGNQPQHF.